This T cell receptor beta chain was documented in a study of read filtering for tumor transcriptome and immune sequencing. V shed 4 bases and J 0 bases; nucleotides not matched to a gene: 3. This CDR3 has 14 residues. Per the germline V gene, CDR1 is SQVTM and CDR2 is ANQGSEA. This clonotype has a count of ten or more. Its antigen is unidentified. The study's findings and limits: In IR-seq, single-read clonotypes were around four fifths of clonotypes but about 3.5% of reads. Sorted CD138-negative bone marrow cells were not purified T cells. IR-seq captured clonotypes deeper and more reliably than RNA-seq.

Molecular barcoded adaptors covering alpha/delta and beta/gamma chains were used on approximately 400 ng RNA. Using its own MiXCR run on the reads, TCRdb lists one record per CDR3 protein. The sample contains around 38,000 distinct CDR3 sequences, approximately 13% of which appear only once. What was sequenced was a population of CD138-negative cells sorted from bone marrow. The TCR sequence derives from a donor at least 40 years old with multiple myeloma. The genes are TRBV29-1 and TRBJ2-1, with 7 positions matching TRBD2. The CDR3 sequence: CSVAGGSSYNEQFF. The DNA of the CDR3 is TGCAGCGTTGCCGGCGGGAGCTCCTACAATGAGCAGTTCTTC.